Described below is a single TCR beta chain sequence and its context. From germline, CDR1 is GTSNPN and CDR2 SVGIG (reference sequence). The length of the CDR3 is 13 residues. Enrollment shut out patients with autoimmune disease history or systemic immunosuppression. Libraries were prepared by immunoSEQ multiplex PCR; TCRdb keeps only in-frame clonotypes and omits some of them. This table holds more than 45,000 clones, over 80% found once. This sample is part of a study of OX40 agonist ivuxolimab in advanced cancers. Study-level information: An anti-OX40 (CD134) antibody with agonistic activity, ivuxolimab, was administered to patients.

The sequencing here drew on CD4+ or CD8+ T cells sorted from blood, taken in a trial of the OX40 agonist ivuxolimab. The gene calls are TRBV30 and TRBJ2-2, with 11 bases matching TRBD2. The TCR originated in an adult with an advanced solid tumor such as melanoma, head and neck, liver or kidney cancer. CDR3 sequence: CASGRADTGELFF. In nucleotides, the CDR3 is TGTGCTAGCGGGAGGGCTGACACCGGGGAGCTGTTTTTT.